The following is a TCR beta chain sequence with its context. The CDR3 runs to 14 residues. Germline V lookup: CDR1 GTSNPN, CDR2 SVGIG (reference sequence). The germline V and J ends were trimmed by 0 bases and 1 base, with 8 bases remaining between them. TCRdb reanalysed the RT-PCR reads using MiXCR and keeps one entry per CDR3 protein. The sample has almost 700,000 distinct CDR3 sequences, 11% to 15% seen once. This TCR was recovered from a female donor in good health, serving as a healthy control. The sequenced sample was memory CD4+ T cells from blood. This chain uses TRBV30 with TRBJ2-3, with D unresolved. The CDR3 loop reads CAWSVGSGTDTQYF. Written as DNA, the CDR3 is TGTGCCTGGAGTGTGGGAAGCGGCACAGATACGCAGTATTTT.